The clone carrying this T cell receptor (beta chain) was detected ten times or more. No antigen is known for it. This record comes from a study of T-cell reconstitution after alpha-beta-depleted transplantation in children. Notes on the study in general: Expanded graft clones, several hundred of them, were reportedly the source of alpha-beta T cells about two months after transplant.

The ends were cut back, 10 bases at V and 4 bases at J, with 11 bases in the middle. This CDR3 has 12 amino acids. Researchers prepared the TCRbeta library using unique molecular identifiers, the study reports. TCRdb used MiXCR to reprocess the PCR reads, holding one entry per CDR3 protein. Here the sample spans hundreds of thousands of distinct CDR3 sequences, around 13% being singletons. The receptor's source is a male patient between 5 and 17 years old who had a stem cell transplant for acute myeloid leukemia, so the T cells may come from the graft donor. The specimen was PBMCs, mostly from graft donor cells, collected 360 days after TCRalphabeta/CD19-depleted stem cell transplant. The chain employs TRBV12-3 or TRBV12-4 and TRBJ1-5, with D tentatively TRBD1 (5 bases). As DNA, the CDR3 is TGTGCCACCCGACAGCAAAATCAGCCCCAGCATTTT. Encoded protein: CATRQQNQPQHF.